This T cell receptor (beta chain) was identified in a study of regulatory T cells in long-lasting Graves disease. Study conclusions and caveats: Persistent Graves' patients showed less TCR diversity than newly diagnosed ones. When disease was persistent, TRBV28, TRBJ1-2 and TRBJ2-5 were the favored segments.

Library construction for TCR beta used iRepertoire HTBI primers and Arm-PCR of CDR3 regions. MiXCR, applied by TCRdb to the multiplex PCR reads, yields one record per CDR3 protein. The data contain roughly 470,000 distinct CDR3 sequences, under 25% of them singletons. This clonotype was seen a handful of times. Antigen: not known. Time point reported: persistent/refractory GD, antithyroid drugs over 5 years with positive TRAb. RNA isolated from PBMCs was used to make the TCR library. V was pared by 6 bases and J by 7 bases, with 19 bases between. Per the germline V gene, CDR1 is SGHTA and CDR2 is FQGNSA. The CDR3 totals 16 residues.

The chain recombines TRBV7-2 with TRBJ2-6; the D gene could be TRBD1 or TRBD2 (5 bases each). The TCR comes from a female donor with Graves disease. Sequencing used peripheral blood mononuclear cells (PBMCs), obtained when the disease was refractory, from a patient treated with antithyroid drugs. The CDR3 spells CASSPVTGAKANVLTF. Here the CDR3 DNA reads TGTGCCAGCAGTCCAGTGACCGGGGCCAAAGCCAACGTCCTGACTTTC. Full variable domain (remainder filled in from reference TRBV7-2 and TRBJ2-6): GAGVSQSPSNKVTEKGKDVELRCDPISGHTALYWYRQSLGQGLEFLIYFQGNSAPDKSGLPSDRFSAERTGGSVSTLTIQRTQQEDSAVYLCASSPVTGAKANVLTFGAGSRLTVL.